One and the same sample provided the 17 T cell receptor beta chains below, sequenced in a study of T cells in Graves' hyperthyroidism and ophthalmopathy. TCR beta CDR3 regions were amplified from RNA. HTBI primers drove first-round RT-PCR of the TCR CDR3. MiXCR was run by TCRdb on the multiplex PCR reads, yielding one entry per CDR3 protein. This sample has a few hundred thousand distinct CDR3 sequences, with roughly 15% found just once. Sequenced input: blood. The receptors stem from a woman between 25 and 40 years old with Graves' ophthalmopathy.

The table lists this clonotype with many counts. The V call is TRBV7-9, the J call TRBJ2-7; 7 bases map to TRBD1. This CDR3 spans 12 amino acids. Germline V gene sequence: CDR1 SEHNR, CDR2 FQNEAQ (reference sequence). The V segment lost 6 bases and the J segment 3 bases; nucleotides outside the gene matches: 2. CDR3 amino acids: CASRRDSYEQYF. CDR3 bases: TGTGCCAGCAGAAGGGACAGCTACGAGCAGTACTTC.

This clonotype came up a few times. V usage is TRBV5-1 and J usage is TRBJ2-5; no firm D call. Between the trimmed V and J ends, which lost 0 bases and 14 bases, there was a span of 11 bases. CDR1 is SGHRS, CDR2 YFSETQ, per germline. This CDR3 region has 11 residues. For the CDR3, the DNA is TGCGCCAGCAGCTTGGGGCTCGTAGGTTACTTC. It encodes CASSLGLVGYF. Drawing the rest from reference TRBV5-1 and TRBJ2-5, the complete variable domain is KAGVTQTPRYLIKTRGQQVTLSCSPISGHRSVSWYQQTPGQGLQFLFEYFSETQRNKGNFPGRFSGRQFSNSRSEMNVSTLELGDSALYLCASSLGLVGYFGPGTRLLVL.

This clonotype showed up many times. The J gene is TRBJ1-1, the V gene TRBV6-6, with D unresolved. Germline V gives CDR1 MNHNY, CDR2 SVGAGI (reference sequence). This CDR3 is 14 amino acids long. V was cut by 2 bases and J by 1 base, with 8 bases left in between. The CDR3 region is CASSYQRSNTEAFF. CDR3 nucleotide sequence: TGTGCCAGCAGTTACCAGCGCTCGAACACTGAAGCTTTCTTT.

This clonotype was seen many times. The V gene is TRBV9, the J gene TRBJ2-3; no clear D gene. V gave up 0 bases and J gave up 8 bases, with 4 bases separating them. CDR1 SGDLS and CDR2 YYNGEE come from the germline V gene. CDR3 length: 11 amino acids. In DNA, the CDR3 is TGTGCCAGCAGCGTAGATGGTACGCAGTATTTT. The encoded protein is CASSVDGTQYF.

The genes are TRBV10-3 and TRBJ1-1; tentative D call: TRBD1 (6 bases). This CDR3 has 13 amino acids. Germline lookup yields CDR1 ENHRY and CDR2 SYGVKD. For the CDR3, the DNA is TGTGCATCCAAGGCCGGGGGGCAGGGTGAAGCTTTCTTT. Protein product: CASKAGGQGEAFF.

This clonotype showed up many times. This chain joins TRBV28 and TRBJ2-2, with D perhaps matching TRBD1 (6 bases). CDR3 length: 13 residues. The V end was cut by 4 bases, the J end by 6 bases, with 9 bases between. CDR1 and CDR2 from the germline V gene are MDHEN and SYDVKM. CDR3 sequence reads: CASSSTGPGELFF. The CDR3 nucleotides read TGTGCCAGCAGTTCGACAGGTCCCGGGGAGCTGTTTTTT.

This clonotype was recorded at least ten times. J is TRBJ1-1 and V is TRBV28; D is undetermined. The V gene's germline CDR1 is MDHEN and CDR2 SYDVKM. V dropped 3 bases and J dropped 5 bases, with 7 bases sitting between them. The CDR3 runs 12 residues. CDR3 protein: CASSFAGTEAFF. For the CDR3, the DNA is TGTGCCAGCAGTTTTGCGGGAACTGAAGCTTTCTTT.

The V gene is TRBV7-2, the J gene TRBJ1-2, with TRBD1 matching 10 bases. The ends lost 5 bases at V and 8 bases at J; junction bases unmatched: 5. CDR1 and CDR2 from the germline V gene are SGHTA and FQGNSA. The length of the CDR3 is 13 residues. The CDR3: CASSLTGGQGYTF. In nucleotides, the CDR3 is TGTGCCAGCAGCCTGACAGGGGGCCAGGGCTACACCTTC.

The chain joins TRBV19 to TRBJ2-1; the D gene is possibly TRBD2 (5 bases). V lost 5 bases and J 9 bases, leaving 5 bases between the germline ends. Germline V gives CDR1 LNHDA, CDR2 SQIVND (reference sequence). This CDR3 contains 10 residues. CDR3 sequence reads: CASSAGEQFF. DNA for the CDR3: TGTGCCAGTAGTGCGGGTGAGCAGTTCTTC.

This clonotype has a single count. This chain connects TRBV24-1 to TRBJ2-1; D ambiguous. CDR1 and CDR2 (germline): KGHDR, SFDVKD. Trimming took off 3 bases at V and 12 bases at J, with 14 bases between the two ends. The CDR3 contains 13 residues. CDR3 sequence reads: CATSDPNSNGQFF. For the CDR3, the DNA is TGTGCCACCAGTGATCCGAATTCAAACGGGCAGTTCTTC.

This clonotype showed up just a few times. This chain connects TRBV29-1 to TRBJ2-3; a possible D gene is TRBD1 (5 bases). CDR1 and CDR2 (germline): SQVTM, ANQGSEA. With 7 bases removed from V and 1 base from J, the gap between germline ends came to 12 bases. The CDR3 extends over 13 amino acids. The DNA of the CDR3 is TGCAGCGCCGCTCAACAGGGCACAGATACGCAGTATTTT. It encodes CSAAQQGTDTQYF.

This clonotype was observed a handful of times. The chain employs TRBV7-9 and TRBJ1-1; D is unresolved. The V gene lost 5 bases and the J gene lost 1 base, with 5 bases spanning the gap. Germline V gene data show CDR1 as SEHNR and CDR2 as FQNEAQ (reference sequence). The CDR3 consists of 12 residues. The CDR3 nucleotides are TGTGCCAGCAGCCGAGAGAACACTGAAGCTTTCTTT. It translates to CASSRENTEAFF.

This clonotype was recorded at least ten times. CDR3 in amino acids: CASALGRGSGGELFF. CDR3 nucleotide sequence: TGTGCCAGCGCGTTGGGCAGGGGTTCTGGCGGGGAGCTGTTTTTT. The chain couples TRBV11-1 to TRBJ2-2; perhaps TRBD1 as D (6 bases). The V and J ends lost 8 bases and 7 bases respectively, with 20 bases between them. The CDR3 is 15 amino acids. Germline loops: CDR1 SGHAT, CDR2 FQDESV (reference sequence).

This chain uses TRBV20-1 with TRBJ1-4; 9 bases line up with TRBD1. CDR3 length: 16 residues. J was trimmed by 4 bases and V by 6 bases; bases with no gene match: 12. The germline CDR1 and CDR2 sequences are DFQATT and SNEGSKA (reference sequence). The CDR3 region is CSARSIRDRVNEKLFF. The CDR3 DNA reads TGCAGTGCGAGATCTATAAGGGACAGGGTTAATGAAAAACTGTTTTTT.

This clonotype was counted ten times or more. V usage is TRBV18 and J usage is TRBJ2-4, with 7 bases lining up with TRBD1. V was pared by 3 bases and J by 8 bases, with 4 bases of the junction left unmatched. This CDR3 region has 13 residues. Germline lookup yields CDR1 KGHSH and CDR2 LQKENI. As DNA, the CDR3 is TGTGCCAGCTCACCCGGACAGGTAGACATTCAGTACTTC. Its protein is CASSPGQVDIQYF.

The chain combines TRBV12-3 or TRBV12-4 with TRBJ2-1; the D is unclear. The CDR3 sequence is 14 residues long. The germline V and J ends were trimmed by 8 bases and 1 base, with 12 bases remaining between them. The CDR3 is CASHELSSYNEQFF. CDR3 coding DNA: TGTGCCAGCCATGAACTTTCTTCCTACAATGAGCAGTTCTTC.

This clonotype occurred many times. The CDR3 DNA sequence: TGTGCCAGCAGTTTACGAATAAATAGCAATCAGCCCCAGCATTTT. The encoded protein is CASSLRINSNQPQHF. The chain employs TRBV27 and TRBJ1-5; D gene ambiguous. V was pared by 2 bases and J by 0 bases, with 8 bases between. Germline-derived CDR1 and CDR2 are MNHEY and SMNVEV (reference sequence). The CDR3 is 15 amino acids.